The clone carrying this T cell receptor beta chain turned up a few times. The antigen remains undetermined. It is unclear where the CDR3 begins or ends on the DNA, so no DNA is shown, and the CDR3 is as TCRdb lists it. Germline assignment: CDR1 MGHDK and CDR2 SYGVNS. The CDR3 has 16 amino acids, counting both end residues. This entry belongs to a study of T-cell memory formation after mild COVID-19. TCR alpha and TCR beta cDNA libraries with sample barcodes and UMIs came from 5'RACE using constant-segment primers. TCRdb re-analysed the 5' RACE reads in MiXCR, keeping a single row per CDR3 protein. The sample contains more than 250,000 distinct CDR3 sequences, under 20% of which appear only once. Study conclusions and caveats: The pre-infection memory compartment contained some responding clones, suggesting cross-reactive memory joined. Clones contracting day 15 to 85 were balanced CD4/CD8; later expanders leaned CD4+.

Material for sequencing was PBMCs or a T cell subset sorted from them (not recorded which). The sequence came from a man younger than 30 who had mild COVID-19 (a few samples of this study predate the infection). Cell type and time point are not known. The rearrangement links TRBV25-1 to TRBJ1-4. The chain's CDR3 is CASGVRQLQLMKNCFF.